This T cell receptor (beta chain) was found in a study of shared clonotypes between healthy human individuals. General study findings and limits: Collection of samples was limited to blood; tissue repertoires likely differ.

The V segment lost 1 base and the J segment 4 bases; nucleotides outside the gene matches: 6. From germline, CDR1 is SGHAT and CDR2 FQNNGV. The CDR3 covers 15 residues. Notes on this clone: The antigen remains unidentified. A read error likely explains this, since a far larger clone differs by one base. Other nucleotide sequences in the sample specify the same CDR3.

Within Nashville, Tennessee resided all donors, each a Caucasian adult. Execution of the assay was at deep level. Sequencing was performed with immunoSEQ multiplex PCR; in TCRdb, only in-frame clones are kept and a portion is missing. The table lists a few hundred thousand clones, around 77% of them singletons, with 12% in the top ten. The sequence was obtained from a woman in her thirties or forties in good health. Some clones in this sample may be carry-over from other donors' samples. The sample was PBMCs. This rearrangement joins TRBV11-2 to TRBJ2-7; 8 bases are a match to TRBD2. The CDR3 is CASSLAVAGIYEQYF. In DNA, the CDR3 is TGTGCCAGCAGCTTAGCCGTAGCGGGGATTTACGAGCAGTACTTC.